A single sample is the source of the 19 T cell receptor beta chains below, sequenced in a study of CD8+ T cells in alopecia areata. cDNA reverse transcribed from extracted RNA served as the sequencing template. The method was immunoSEQ multiplex PCR; TCRdb's version includes in-frame clones alone and lacks a portion of them. The sample yields fewer than 150,000 clones, roughly 68% seen once. Sequencing was carried out using CD4+ T cells sorted from blood. These receptors came from a human donor in good health.

This clone came up once. The V gene is TRBV5-1, the J gene TRBJ2-5; TRBD2 agrees at 9 bases. The CDR3 sequence is 14 residues long. The V and J ends lost 2 bases and 5 bases, in that order; junction bases with no gene match: 4. Germline V lookup: CDR1 SGHRS, CDR2 YFSETQ. The CDR3: CASSFSGGSETQYF. CDR3 nucleotide sequence: TGCGCCAGCAGCTTCAGCGGGGGGTCCGAGACCCAGTACTTC.

This clone came up a few times. The CDR3 spells CASSHRGTGAEAFF. DNA of the CDR3: TGCGCCAGCAGTCACCGGGGGACAGGGGCTGAAGCTTTCTTT. The chain combines TRBV23-1 with TRBJ1-1; 10 bases fit TRBD1. TRBV23-1 is sorted into the ORF group, with uncertain function. The V gene end was trimmed by 3 bases and the J gene end by 6 bases; junction bases not matched to a gene: 4. This CDR3 is 14 amino acids long.

The rearrangement joins TRBV6-5 to TRBJ2-1; no clear D gene. Trimming shortened V by 3 bases and J by 9 bases, and 6 bases separated the two germline ends. The V gene's germline CDR1 is MNHEY and CDR2 SVGAGI. CDR3 length: 11 amino acids. The CDR3 DNA reads as TGTGCCAGCAGTTATCTTCGTGAGCAGTTCTTC. Amino acids: CASSYLREQFF.

The chain has TRBV19 and TRBJ1-2; a possible D gene is TRBD1 (6 bases). The CDR3 totals 14 residues. Trimming pared 3 bases from V and 4 bases from J, leaving 12 bases between. Germline V lookup: CDR1 LNHDA, CDR2 SQIVND (reference sequence). The CDR3: CASSIRTDGYGYTF. The CDR3 nucleotides are TGTGCCAGTAGTATCCGGACAGACGGCTATGGCTACACCTTC.

The CDR3 DNA reads as TGTGCCTGGAGTGTGGGGATCTATGGCTACACCTTC. This translates into CAWSVGIYGYTF. V usage is TRBV30 and J usage is TRBJ1-2; D unresolved. V dropped 0 bases and J dropped 4 bases, with 6 bases sitting between them. CDR3 length: 12 residues. Germline V CDR1 and CDR2: GTSNPN, SVGIG (reference sequence).

The chain is built from TRBV18 and TRBJ1-5; D is perhaps TRBD1 (5 bases). The CDR3 is 16 residues long. Deletions cut 4 bases from V and 0 bases from J, with 13 bases between. Germline CDR1 and CDR2: KGHSH and LQKENI. CDR3 DNA sequence: TGTGCCAGCTCACGTGCCGGAGGGGATAGCAATCAGCCCCAGCATTTT. Translated: CASSRAGGDSNQPQHF.

This clone was seen a handful of times. J is TRBJ1-1 and V is TRBV29-1; a weak D match, TRBD1 (5 bases). Germline CDR1 reads SQVTM; CDR2 reads ANQGSEA. V lost 4 bases and J lost 1, with 13 bases in between. This CDR3 has 14 residues. The CDR3 DNA reads as TGCAGCGTTGGTGGGGGGTCTCCGAACACTGAAGCTTTCTTT. Translated, it gives CSVGGGSPNTEAFF.

This clone showed up just a few times. The V and J genes are TRBV5-1 and TRBJ2-1; 8 bases align to TRBD2. The CDR3 totals 15 residues. Germline CDR1 reads SGHRS; CDR2 reads YFSETQ. V shed 7 bases and J 2 bases; nucleotides not matched to a gene: 8. The CDR3 here is CASCLRGGAYNEQFF. Here the CDR3 DNA reads TGCGCCAGCTGCCTTCGGGGGGGCGCCTACAATGAGCAGTTCTTC.

V is TRBV18 and J is TRBJ1-1; D is possibly TRBD1 (5 bases). This CDR3 has 15 amino acids. Germline lookup yields CDR1 KGHSH and CDR2 LQKENI. Trimming shortened V by 3 bases and J by 8 bases, and 19 bases separated the two germline ends. CDR3 sequence: CASSPYVGEASEAFF. The CDR3 coding sequence is TGTGCCAGCTCACCTTATGTGGGGGAAGCGTCGGAAGCTTTCTTT. The variable domain in full, completed from reference TRBV18 and TRBJ1-1, reads NAGVMQNPRHLVRRRGQEARLRCSPMKGHSHVYWYRQLPEEGLKFMVYLQKENIIDESGMPKERFSAEFPKEGPSILRIQQVVRGDSAAYFCASSPYVGEASEAFFGQGTRLTVV.

V usage is TRBV9 and J usage is TRBJ2-3, with no clear D. This CDR3 is 14 amino acids long. CDR1 is SGDLS, CDR2 YYNGEE, per germline. Between the trimmed V and J ends, which lost 3 bases and 6 bases, there was a span of 14 bases. CDR3 coding DNA: TGTGCCAGCAGCGAGTCCCCCCGGGCGGATACGCAGTATTTT. It specifies CASSESPRADTQYF. Full variable domain (missing parts from reference TRBV9 and TRBJ2-3): DSGVTQTPKHLITATGQRVTLRCSPRSGDLSVYWYQQSLDQGLQFLIQYYNGEERAKGNILERFSAQQFPDLHSELNLSSLELGDSALYFCASSESPRADTQYFGPGTRLTVL.

This chain links TRBV6-5 with TRBJ1-2; 9 nucleotides agree with TRBD1. V lost 2 bases to trimming and J lost 1 base; unmatched junction nucleotides: 2. Germline CDR1 and CDR2: MNHEY and SVGAGI. This CDR3 is 15 amino acids long. The CDR3 region is CASSYRQGVNYGYTF. Here the CDR3 DNA reads TGTGCCAGCAGTTACCGACAGGGGGTTAACTATGGCTACACCTTC.

V usage is TRBV29-1 and J usage is TRBJ2-1; a possible D gene is TRBD2 (5 bases). Germline V gene lookup returns CDR1 SQVTM and CDR2 ANQGSEA. This CDR3 has 12 amino acids. V lost 7 bases to trimming and J lost 3 bases, with 10 bases between them. In DNA form, the CDR3 reads TGCAGCGCGAGCGGCAACTACAATGAGCAGTTCTTC. It translates to CSASGNYNEQFF.

The chain joins TRBV30 to TRBJ2-5; D tentatively fits TRBD1 or TRBD2 (5 bases each). V dropped 4 bases and J dropped 4 bases, with 10 bases sitting between them. Per germline, CDR1 GTSNPN and CDR2 SVGIG (reference sequence). The CDR3 sequence is 12 residues long. The CDR3 bases are TGTGCCTGGACCTCTGGGGGAGAGACCCAGTACTTC. It specifies CAWTSGGETQYF.

The rearrangement joins TRBV5-1 to TRBJ2-7; the match to TRBD1 covers 8 bases. The V gene end was trimmed by 4 bases and the J gene end by 4 bases; junction bases not matched to a gene: 13. The germline V gene has CDR1 SGHRS and CDR2 YFSETQ. This CDR3 spans 16 amino acids. As DNA, the CDR3 is TGCGCCAGCAGCCCGTCCGGACAGGGCGAACGGTACGAGCAGTACTTC. Encoded protein: CASSPSGQGERYEQYF.

In nucleotides, the CDR3 is TGTGCCTGGGGTAAAACGAATTCACCCCTCCACTTT. This translates into CAWGKTNSPLHF. The chain has TRBV30 and TRBJ1-6, with D uncertain. V dropped 5 bases and J dropped 7 bases, with 9 bases sitting between them. Germline loops: CDR1 GTSNPN, CDR2 SVGIG (reference sequence). The CDR3 totals 12 residues.

This chain links TRBV4-1 with TRBJ1-2, with D unresolved. This CDR3 has 13 residues. V shed 1 base and J shed 7 bases, with 10 bases lying between them. Germline-derived CDR1 and CDR2 are MGHRA and YSYEKL. The CDR3 is CASSQGLLRGYTF. CDR3 coding DNA: TGCGCCAGCAGCCAAGGTCTTCTACGTGGCTACACCTTC.

The chain uses TRBV7-3 and TRBJ2-3, with unresolved D. The CDR3 has 12 amino acids. V was cut by 7 bases and J by 4 bases, with 9 bases left in between. In germline, CDR1 is SGHTA, CDR2 FQGTGA. CDR3 amino acids: CASTLIPDTQYF. CDR3 nucleotides: TGTGCCAGCACCCTAATCCCAGATACGCAGTATTTT.

The genes are TRBV28 and TRBJ1-5; unclear D gene. The V and J ends lost 9 bases and 4 bases respectively, with 13 bases between them. Germline assignment: CDR1 MDHEN and CDR2 SYDVKM. The CDR3 consists of 13 residues. The CDR3 region is CASETVENQPQHF. The CDR3 DNA reads TGTGCCAGTGAGACCGTGGAGAATCAGCCCCAGCATTTT.

The CDR3 loop is CATSRARGQPTPDEQYF. The CDR3, as DNA: TGTGCCACCAGCAGAGCGCGGGGGCAACCGACACCTGACGAGCAGTACTTC. The chain employs TRBV15 and TRBJ2-7; tentative D call: TRBD2 (7 bases). Trimming removed 1 base from V and 5 bases from J, with 21 bases in between. CDR3 length equals 17 residues. From germline, CDR1 is LNHNV and CDR2 YYDKDF (reference sequence).